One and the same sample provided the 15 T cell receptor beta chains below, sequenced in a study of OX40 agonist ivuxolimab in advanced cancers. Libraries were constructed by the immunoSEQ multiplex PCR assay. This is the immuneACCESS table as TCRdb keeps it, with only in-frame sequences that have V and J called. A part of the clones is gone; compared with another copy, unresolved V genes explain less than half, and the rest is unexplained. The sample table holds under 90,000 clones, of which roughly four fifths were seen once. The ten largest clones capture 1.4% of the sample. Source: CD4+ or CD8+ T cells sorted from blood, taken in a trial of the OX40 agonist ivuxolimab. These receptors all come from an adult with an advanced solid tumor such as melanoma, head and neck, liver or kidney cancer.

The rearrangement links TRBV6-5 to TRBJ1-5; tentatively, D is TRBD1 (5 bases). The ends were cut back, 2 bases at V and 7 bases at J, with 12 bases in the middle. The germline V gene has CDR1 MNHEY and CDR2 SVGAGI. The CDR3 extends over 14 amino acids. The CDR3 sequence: CASSYTGARQPQHF. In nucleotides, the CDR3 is TGTGCCAGCAGTTACACCGGGGCCCGGCAGCCCCAGCATTTT.

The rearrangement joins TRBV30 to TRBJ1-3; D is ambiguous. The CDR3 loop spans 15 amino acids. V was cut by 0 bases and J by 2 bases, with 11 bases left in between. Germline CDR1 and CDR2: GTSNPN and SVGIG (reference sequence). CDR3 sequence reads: CAWSVVGRTGNTIYF. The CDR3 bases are TGTGCCTGGAGTGTCGTCGGGCGAACTGGAAACACCATATATTTT.

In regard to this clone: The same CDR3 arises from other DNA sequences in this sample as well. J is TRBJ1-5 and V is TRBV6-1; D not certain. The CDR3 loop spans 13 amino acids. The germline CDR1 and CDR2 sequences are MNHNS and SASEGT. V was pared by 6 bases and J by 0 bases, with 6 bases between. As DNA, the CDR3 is TGTGCCAGCAGGAGAAATAGCAATCAGCCCCAGCATTTT. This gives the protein CASRRNSNQPQHF.

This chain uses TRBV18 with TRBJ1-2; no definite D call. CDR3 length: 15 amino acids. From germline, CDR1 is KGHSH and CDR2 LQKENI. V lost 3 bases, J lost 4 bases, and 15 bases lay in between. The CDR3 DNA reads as TGTGCCAGCTCACCCCAAGGGCAAGGACCCTATGGCTACACCTTC. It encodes CASSPQGQGPYGYTF.

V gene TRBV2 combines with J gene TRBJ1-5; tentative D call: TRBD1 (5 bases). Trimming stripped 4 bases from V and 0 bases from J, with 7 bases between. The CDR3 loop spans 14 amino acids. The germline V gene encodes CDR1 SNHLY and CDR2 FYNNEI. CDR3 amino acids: CASSGGYSNQPQHF. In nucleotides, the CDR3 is TGTGCCAGCAGTGGGGGGTATAGCAATCAGCCCCAGCATTTT.

CDR3 DNA sequence: TGTGCCAGCAGCTCAGCAGACAGGGGGCATCGTGGCTACACCTTC. It is translated as CASSSADRGHRGYTF. This chain links TRBV7-9 with TRBJ1-2; TRBD1 matches at 10 bases. CDR1 is SEHNR and CDR2 is FQNEAQ in the germline V gene (reference sequence). The CDR3 runs to 15 residues. V shed 4 bases and J 7 bases; nucleotides not matched to a gene: 9.

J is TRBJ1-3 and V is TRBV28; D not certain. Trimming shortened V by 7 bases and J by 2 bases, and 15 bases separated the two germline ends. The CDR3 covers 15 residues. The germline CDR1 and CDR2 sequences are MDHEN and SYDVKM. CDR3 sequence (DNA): TGTGCCAGCACCCCTCCGGGAACAACTGGAAACACCATATATTTT. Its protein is CASTPPGTTGNTIYF.

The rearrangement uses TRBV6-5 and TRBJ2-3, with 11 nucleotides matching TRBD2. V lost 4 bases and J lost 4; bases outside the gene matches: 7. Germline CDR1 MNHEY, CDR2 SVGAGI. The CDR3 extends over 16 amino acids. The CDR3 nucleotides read TGTGCCAGCAGTTGGAATAGCGGGGGGGAGTCAGATACGCAGTATTTT. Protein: CASSWNSGGESDTQYF.

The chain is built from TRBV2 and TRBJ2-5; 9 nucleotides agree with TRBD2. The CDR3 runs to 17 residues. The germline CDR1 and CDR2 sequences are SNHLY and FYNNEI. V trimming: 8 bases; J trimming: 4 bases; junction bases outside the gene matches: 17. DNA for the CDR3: TGTGCCAGCCAACGACTAGCGGCCAGTACTACAAGAGAGACCCAGTACTTC. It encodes CASQRLAASTTRETQYF.

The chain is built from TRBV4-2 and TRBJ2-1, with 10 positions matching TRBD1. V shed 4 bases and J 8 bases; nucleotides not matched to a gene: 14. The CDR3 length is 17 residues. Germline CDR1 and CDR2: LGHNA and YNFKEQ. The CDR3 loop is CASSLGRRQGAPDEQFF. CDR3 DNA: TGTGCCAGCAGCCTGGGGCGCCGACAGGGGGCCCCCGATGAGCAGTTCTTC.

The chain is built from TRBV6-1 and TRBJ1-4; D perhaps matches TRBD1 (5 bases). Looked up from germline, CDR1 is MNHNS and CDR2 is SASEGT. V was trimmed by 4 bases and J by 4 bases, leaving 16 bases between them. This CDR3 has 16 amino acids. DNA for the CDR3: TGTGCCAGCAGTGGGGGCCCATCGTGGTTTAATGAAAAACTGTTTTTT. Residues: CASSGGPSWFNEKLFF.

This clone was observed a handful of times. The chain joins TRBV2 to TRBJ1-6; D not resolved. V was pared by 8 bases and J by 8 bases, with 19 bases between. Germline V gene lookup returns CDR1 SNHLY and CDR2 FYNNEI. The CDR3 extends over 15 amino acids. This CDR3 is CASLLRSSSHSPLHF. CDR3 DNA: TGTGCCAGCCTACTTAGGAGCTCGAGCCATTCACCCCTCCACTTT.

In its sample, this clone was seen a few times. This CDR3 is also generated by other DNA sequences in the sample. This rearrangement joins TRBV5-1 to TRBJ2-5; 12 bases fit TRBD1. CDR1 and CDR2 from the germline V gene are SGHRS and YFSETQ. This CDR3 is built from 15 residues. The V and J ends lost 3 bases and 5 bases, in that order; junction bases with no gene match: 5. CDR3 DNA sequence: TGCGCCAGCAGCTCGGGACAGGGGGCGTTCGAGACCCAGTACTTC. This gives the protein CASSSGQGAFETQYF.

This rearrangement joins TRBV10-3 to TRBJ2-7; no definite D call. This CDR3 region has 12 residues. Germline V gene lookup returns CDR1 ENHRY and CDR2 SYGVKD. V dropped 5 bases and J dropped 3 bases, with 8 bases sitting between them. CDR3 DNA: TGTGCCATCAGTTCAACAGACTACGAGCAGTACTTC. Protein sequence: CAISSTDYEQYF.

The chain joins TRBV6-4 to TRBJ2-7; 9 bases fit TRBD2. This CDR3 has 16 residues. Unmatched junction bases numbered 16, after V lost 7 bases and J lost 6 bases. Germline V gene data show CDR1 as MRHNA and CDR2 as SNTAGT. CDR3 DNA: TGTGCCAGCAAGGGAGAACTTCGGACTAGCGTATCCGAGCAGTACTTC. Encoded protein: CASKGELRTSVSEQYF.